This T cell receptor beta chain was retrieved from a study of shared clonotypes between healthy human individuals (dated by TCRdb to the early 2020s). Context from the whole study: Three men and two women, aged 18 to 49 years, made up the cohort. For each donor, CD4 naive and CD4 memory were each given three plates, CD8 naive was given two plates, and CD8 memory was given one plate. To estimate repertoire size and how much clonotypes are shared between individuals, the study performed deep sequencing of blood TCR repertoires from roughly five healthy adults. Different laboratories and diverse techniques were used to prepare libraries and sequence TCR repertoires, to increase sequencing depth and limit assay-specific biases. Between about 0.8 and 9 billion PBMCs per donor were obtained by leukapheresis. What the research found in general, with its limitations: Sampling was restricted to blood, and TCR repertoires in tissues likely differ from the TCR repertoires found in blood. Compared with non-shared clonotypes, clonotypes shared by all four sorted-subset donors had higher generation probabilities. Larger estimated clonotype richness was generally found for naive subsets than for memory subsets. About 4.5% of naive CD4, 3.5% of naive CD8, approximately 2.2% of memory CD4, and 0.35% to 0.5% of memory CD8 clonotypes were shared across a few donors. Rarefaction of sorted-subset datasets indicated incomplete sequencing despite the large sequencing depth. The genetic and exposure-history diversity represented was limited by the small number of donors. Based on pairwise subsampling, the degree of clonotype sharing among donors was expected to be affected by sequencing depth.

With regard to this clone: No antigen is known for it. One base away there is no much larger clone; base qualities are not given.

Healthy HIV-negative adults with no recently reported acute infections or vaccinations were included as donors. Only Caucasian adults living in Nashville, Tennessee, USA were represented among the donors. CD4+ T cells were enriched by magnetic negative selection, after which naive cells were positively selected on CD45RA and the negative fraction was taken as the memory subset. Blood was obtained by leukapheresis, after which PBMCs were separated by Ficoll-Histopaque density gradient centrifugation and cryopreserved in liquid nitrogen vapor phase. Analytical flow cytometry was used to check the purity and quantity of each magnetically sorted T cell population. Genomic DNA was isolated from every sorted fraction and measured by UV absorbance on a Nanodrop 2000c. TCR CDR3 regions were amplified from genomic DNA by multiplex PCR using the deep immunoSEQ assay. Extracted genomic DNA from each cell subset was spread evenly across all wells of several immunoSEQ 96-well plates, with each plate serving as a replicate. For sorted subsets, each replicate PCR was loaded with around 200 ng genomic DNA, equivalent to 30,000 or so T cell genomes. Purified libraries were quantified with a Qubit 3.0 fluorometer, sized on a Bioanalyzer 2100, and re-quantified with the KAPA Library Quantification kit. Every immunoSEQ 96-well plate was sequenced on a dedicated single-read 150-cycle Illumina NextSeq 550 flow cell. The study's own analysis went as follows. Because only junctional sequences without quality scores were contained in the immunoSEQ output, filtering matching that applied to full-length reads could not be performed. Sequences were annotated with PyIR, a Python wrapper for IgBLAST v1.9, and V/J genes and CDR3 were assigned using IMGT germline references. Any read was removed if the V/J assignment was weak (E-value above 1e-6), the CDR3 was missing, or the read contained stop codons, out-of-frame junctions, or ambiguous translated residues. V3J clonotypes were defined as sequences sharing an identical inferred V gene, J gene, and CDR3 amino acid sequence. Percentage overlap between repertoires was calculated by dividing the number of shared unique clonotypes by the size of the smaller repertoire. Repertoire richness was assessed with RTK rarefaction, the Chao1 estimator, and Recon v2.1 estimates of unobserved clonotypes. OLGA was used to compute generation probabilities for all TCRbeta clonotypes that the gDNA method yielded from several donors. Imported from immuneACCESS, the table was reduced by TCRdb to in-frame sequences with V and J called. These copies leave out some clones; in studies compared against another copy, an unresolved V gene accounts for under half, and the cause of the remainder is not known. That table gives V, J and clone size, and the DNA gave D and trimming. The sample profile shows about 1.1 million clones; 75% to 85% of them were found once. 0.55% to 0.7% of the sample lies in the top ten.

From cysteine to phenylalanine, the CDR3 is 17 amino acids long. Only CDR3 DNA is held: 51 bases, read in frame from base 1. Cut back by 3 bases and 6 bases, the V and J ends lie 24 bases apart. The germline V gene encodes CDR1 SEHNR and CDR2 FQNEAQ (reference sequence). The chain couples TRBV7-9 to TRBJ2-7, with a tentative D gene TRBD2 over 7 matching bases. The TCR sequence derives from a man between 18 and 35 years old in good health. Some clones in this sample may be carry-over from other donors' samples. Sequenced sample: memory CD4+ T cells from PBMCs. The sample's cell subset or site label, decoded: CD45RA-negative fraction. CDR3 region: CASSFQGGNGRRSEQYF. The base sequence is TGTGCCAGCAGCTTCCAAGGGGGGAACGGGAGGCGAAGCGAGCAGTACTTC.